The next 6 T cell receptor beta chains were all read from a single sample in a study of T cells after yellow fever vaccination. TCRdb reprocessed the 5' RACE reads via MiXCR and lists one record per CDR3 protein. The sample records under 95,000 distinct CDR3 sequences, around 7% being singletons. This material consisted of CD8+ T cells sorted from PBMCs, taken around 10 days after the first yellow fever vaccination. The receptors here all came from a man aged 18 to 35 who received the YFV17D yellow fever vaccine.

V usage is TRBV5-1 and J usage is TRBJ2-6; a possible D gene is TRBD1 (6 bases). Trimming left V 3 bases short and J 0 bases short, with 16 bases between. The CDR3 is made up of 18 amino acids. CDR1 is SGHRS, CDR2 YFSETQ, per germline. The CDR3 is CASSSWLTGFSGANVLTF. CDR3 bases: TGCGCCAGCAGCTCATGGCTCACAGGGTTCTCTGGGGCCAACGTCCTGACTTTC.

V and J are TRBV7-3 and TRBJ2-3, with a tentative D call TRBD2 (6 bases). This CDR3 contains 15 residues. The V gene's germline CDR1 is SGHTA and CDR2 FQGTGA. V lost 3 bases to trimming and J lost 2 bases, with 12 bases between them. CDR3 loop: CASSFGTRPTDTQYF. The DNA of the CDR3 is TGTGCCAGCAGCTTTGGGACTCGGCCCACAGATACGCAGTATTTT.

This clonotype has a handful of counts. The chain combines TRBV4-2 with TRBJ2-7; no reliable D call. Trimming shortened V by 4 bases and J by 3 bases, and 19 bases separated the two germline ends. The CDR3 extends over 16 amino acids. Germline loops: CDR1 LGHNA, CDR2 YNFKEQ. As DNA, the CDR3 is TGTGCCAGCAGCCCCCCCCCTGACAAGACCTTCTACGAGCAGTACTTC. Translation gives CASSPPPDKTFYEQYF.

This clonotype was picked up a small number of times. The chain uses TRBV24-1 and TRBJ2-3; 15 bases fit TRBD2. J gave up 5 bases and V 5 bases, and 7 bases lay outside the gene matches. CDR1 and CDR2 (germline): KGHDR, SFDVKD. The CDR3 has 17 residues. CDR3 in amino acids: CATSARTSGGALDTQYF. The DNA for the CDR3 is TGTGCCACCAGTGCCCGGACTAGCGGGGGGGCCTTAGATACGCAGTATTTT.

The chain combines TRBV15 with TRBJ2-2; D tentatively reads TRBD1 or TRBD2 (5 bases each). The CDR3 totals 15 residues. The V end was cut by 1 base, the J end by 3 bases, with 9 bases between. Looked up from germline, CDR1 is LNHNV and CDR2 is YYDKDF (reference sequence). The CDR3 sequence is CATSRGDGDTGELFF. The CDR3, as DNA: TGTGCCACCAGCAGAGGGGACGGAGACACCGGGGAGCTGTTTTTT. The variable domain in full, completed from reference TRBV15 and TRBJ2-2, reads DAMVIQNPRYQVTQFGKPVTLSCSQTLNHNVMYWYQQKSSQAPKLLFHYYDKDFNNEADTPDNFQSRRPNTSFCFLDIRSPGLGDTAMYLCATSRGDGDTGELFFGEGSRLTVL.

This clonotype was recorded a few times. The rearrangement uses TRBV6-5 and TRBJ2-2; D call uncertain. Looked up from germline, CDR1 is MNHEY and CDR2 is SVGAGI. The V gene lost 2 bases and the J gene lost 8 bases, with 6 bases spanning the gap. This CDR3 has 12 residues. CDR3 coding DNA: TGTGCCAGCAGTTACCAGATTGGGGAGCTGTTTTTT. Amino acids: CASSYQIGELFF.